A single sample gave rise to the 7 T cell receptor beta chains below, sequenced in a study of control samples from healthy donors and cancer patients. Here immunoSEQ multiplex PCR was the method, and the copy in TCRdb shows in-frame clones only, minus some. The table lists around 180,000 clones, around 88% of them singletons. Specimen: blood. The receptors here all came from a young woman in good health.

This rearrangement joins TRBV4-1 to TRBJ2-7, with D perhaps TRBD1 (6 bases). Trimming removed 1 base from V and 3 bases from J, with 19 bases in between. The CDR3 contains 17 residues. The germline gives CDR1 MGHRA, CDR2 YSYEKL. The CDR3 DNA is TGCGCCAGCAGCCAAGTTTTTGGTAAGGGGGAGAACTACGAGCAGTACGTC. Its translation is CASSQVFGKGENYEQYV.

The rearrangement uses TRBV2 and TRBJ2-1; 8 bases are a match to TRBD2. Germline loops: CDR1 SNHLY, CDR2 FYNNEI. CDR3 length: 13 amino acids. Trimming took 8 bases from V and 7 from J; bases not matched to a gene: 7. CDR3 loop: CASLGLAGNEQFF. DNA for the CDR3: TGTGCCAGCTTAGGATTAGCGGGGAATGAGCAGTTCTTC.

There are a few counts of this clone. The CDR3 bases are TGTGCCAGCAGCTTGAATAGTCGATGGGGAGAAAAACTGTTTTTT. Translating gives CASSLNSRWGEKLFF. The rearrangement links TRBV5-4 to TRBJ1-4, with D hard to call. CDR1 and CDR2 from the germline V gene are SGHNT and YYREEE (reference sequence). With 1 base removed from V and 8 bases from J, the gap between germline ends came to 15 bases. The CDR3 has 15 residues.

The chain has TRBV15 and TRBJ2-3, with D maybe TRBD2 (6 bases). The CDR3 covers 16 residues. The germline CDR1 and CDR2 sequences are LNHNV and YYDKDF (reference sequence). V was shortened by 5 bases and J by 3 bases, with 18 bases between the two germline ends. CDR3 sequence: CATSRTAGGVTDTQYF. The DNA for the CDR3 is TGTGCCACCAGCCGAACAGCGGGTGGGGTGACAGATACGCAGTATTTT.

The chain has TRBV7-2 and TRBJ2-7, with D perhaps assigned TRBD1 or TRBD2 (6 bases each). There are 16 residues in the CDR3. With 5 bases removed from V and 2 bases from J, the gap between germline ends came to 19 bases. Germline V gene lookup returns CDR1 SGHTA and CDR2 FQGNSA. The CDR3 spells CASSLPLDRRAYEQYF. CDR3 in DNA: TGTGCCAGCAGCCTCCCCCTAGACAGGAGGGCCTACGAGCAGTACTTC.

The V and J genes are TRBV7-6 and TRBJ2-7; the D call may be TRBD1 or TRBD2 (5 bases each). Trimming shortened V by 1 base and J by 0 bases, and 10 bases separated the two germline ends. This CDR3 spans 15 amino acids. From germline, CDR1 is SGHVS and CDR2 FNYEAQ. The CDR3 is CASSLGPGASYEQYV. The CDR3 region has the DNA TGTGCCAGCAGCTTAGGCCCCGGGGCCTCCTACGAGCAGTACGTC.

This chain uses TRBV7-2 with TRBJ2-1, with 9 bases aligning to TRBD2. Germline loops: CDR1 SGHTA, CDR2 FQGNSA. V gave up 2 bases and J gave up 7 bases; unmatched junction bases: 9. CDR3 size: 16 residues. CDR3: CASSLFAGGPRNEQFF. CDR3 nucleotides: TGTGCCAGCAGCTTATTCGCGGGGGGGCCGCGAAATGAGCAGTTCTTC.